What follows is one T cell receptor beta chain and its context. What this receptor recognizes is not known. There are no base qualities to consult, and no much larger clone falls within one base. Relative to germline, V is missing 8 bases and J is missing 4 bases, with 4 bases of the junction outside any gene match. Looking up the germline V gene yields CDR1 SNHLY and CDR2 FYNNEI. From its cysteine to its phenylalanine, the CDR3 spans 12 amino acids. Only the CDR3 region is kept as DNA, spanning 36 bases read in frame from base 1. The entry originates in a study of technical replicates of blood from a few donors (dated 2017 in TCRdb). Receptor libraries were prepared by the immunoSEQ multiplex PCR assay. In its TCRdb copy, this immuneACCESS table keeps in-frame sequences only and misses some clones. Where compared with another copy, unresolved V genes explain less than half of these, and the others have no known cause. This sample gives some 70,000 clones in total; roughly 93% of them show up just once. 0.35% to 0.45% of the sample lies in the top ten.

The TCR originated in a human donor in good health. The specimen sequenced was T cells isolated from PBMCs. The rearrangement combines TRBV2 with TRBJ2-5; TRBD1 aligns with 7 central bases. CDR3 reads: CASGYRGETQYF. The nucleotide sequence is given as TGTGCCAGCGGATACAGGGGAGAGACCCAGTACTTC.